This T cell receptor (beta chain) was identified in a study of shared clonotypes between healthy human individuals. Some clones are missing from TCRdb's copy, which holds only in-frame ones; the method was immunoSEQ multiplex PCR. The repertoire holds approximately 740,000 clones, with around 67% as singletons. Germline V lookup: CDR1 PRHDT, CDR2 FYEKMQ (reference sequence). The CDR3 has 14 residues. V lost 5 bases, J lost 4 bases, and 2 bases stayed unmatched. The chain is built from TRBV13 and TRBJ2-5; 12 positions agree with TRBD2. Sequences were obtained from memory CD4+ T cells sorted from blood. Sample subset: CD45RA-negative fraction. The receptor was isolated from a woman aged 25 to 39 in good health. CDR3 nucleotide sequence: TGTGCCAGCAGCAGGGGACTAGCGGGAGAGACCCAGTACTTC. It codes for CASSRGLAGETQYF. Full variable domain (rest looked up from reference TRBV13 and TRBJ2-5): AAGVIQSPRHLIKEKRETATLKCYPIPRHDTVYWYQQGPGQDPQFLISFYEKMQSDKGSIPDRFSAQQFSDYHSELNMSSLELGDSALYFCASSRGLAGETQYFGPGTRLLVL.